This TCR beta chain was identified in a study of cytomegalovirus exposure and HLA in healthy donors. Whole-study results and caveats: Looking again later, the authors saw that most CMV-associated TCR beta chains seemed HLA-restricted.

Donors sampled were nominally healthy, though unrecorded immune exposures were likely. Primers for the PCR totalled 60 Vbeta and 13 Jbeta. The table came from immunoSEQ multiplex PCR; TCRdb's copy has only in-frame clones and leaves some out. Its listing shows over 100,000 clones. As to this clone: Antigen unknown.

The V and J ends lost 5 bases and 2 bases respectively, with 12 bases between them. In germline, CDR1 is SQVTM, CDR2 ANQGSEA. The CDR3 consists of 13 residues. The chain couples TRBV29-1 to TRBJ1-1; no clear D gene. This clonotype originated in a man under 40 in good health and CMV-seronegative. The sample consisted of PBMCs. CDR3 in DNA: TGCAGCGTTAACCGGGATCCCAACACTGAAGCTTTCTTT. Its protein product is CSVNRDPNTEAFF.